The following is a TCR beta chain sequence with its context. These data come from a study of T cell changes during pregnancy in multiple sclerosis. V was clipped by 4 bases and J by 3 bases, with 7 bases between them. This CDR3 region has 12 residues. Germline loops: CDR1 SQVTM, CDR2 ANQGSEA. Profiling relied on immunoSEQ multiplex PCR, and the TCRdb table lists in-frame clones only, not all of them. Here the sample spans about 67,000 clones, approximately 93% being singletons. The sequencing used peripheral blood, collected in the second trimester of pregnancy. The clonotype was recovered from a female donor with multiple sclerosis, enrolled in a pregnancy study. V is TRBV29-1 and J is TRBJ1-5; tentatively, D is TRBD1 (6 bases). CDR3 loop: CSVGDINQPQHF. Here the CDR3 DNA reads TGCAGCGTTGGGGACATCAATCAGCCCCAGCATTTT.